The rows below give T cell receptor beta chains drawn from one sample of a study of T-cell reconstitution after alpha-beta-depleted transplantation in children. TCRdb processed the PCR reads anew with MiXCR; each CDR3 protein has one entry. The sample lists about 400,000 distinct CDR3 sequences, 15% to 20% occurring once. This material consisted of PBMCs, mostly from graft donor cells, taken 360 days after TCRalphabeta/CD19-depleted stem cell transplant. The receptors stem from a boy in the first two years of life who had a stem cell transplant for Wiskott-Aldrich syndrome, so the T cells may come from the graft donor. CDR3s include the opening cysteine and the closing phenylalanine or tryptophan. Each record gives: V gene, J gene, clone size, D gene, CDR3 DNA, CDR3 protein. D genes are given only for firm matches. Clone size appears in some rows only: once, few, many, or a class for an expanded clone.

>TRBV6-5|TRBJ2-2|.|TRBD2
TGTGCCAGCAGTTACTCCGGGAGGGACACCGGGGAGCTGTTTTTT
CASSYSGRDTGELFF
>TRBV11-2|TRBJ2-2|.|TRBD2
TGTGCCAGCAGCTTATTCAGGGGTAGCGGGAGACACCACACCGGGGAGCTGTTTTTT
CASSLFRGSGRHHTGELFF
>TRBV24-1|TRBJ2-1|few|.
TGTGCCACCGGGTCAGGGCGGCCCTACAATGAGCAGTTCTTC
CATGSGRPYNEQFF
>TRBV4-2|TRBJ2-2|few|TRBD2
TGTGCCAGCAGCCAACTCCGACTAGCGGGAGGGCCCTCCGGGGAGCTGTTTTTT
CASSQLRLAGGPSGELFF
>TRBV5-5|TRBJ2-7|few|TRBD1
TGTGCCAGCAGCGCGAGCCCCGGGACAGGGACCCACGAGCAGTACTTC
CASSASPGTGTHEQYF
>TRBV24-1|TRBJ2-5|.|.
TGTGCCACCAGTGATTTGCAAATTGACGGGAACCAAGAGACCCAGTACTTC
CATSDLQIDGNQETQYF
>TRBV24-1|TRBJ2-7|.|.
TGTGCCACCAGTGCCCCCAGACAGTTAACCTACGAGCAGTACTTC
CATSAPRQLTYEQYF
>TRBV19|TRBJ2-1|few|.
TGTGCCAGTAGTATCGGGCGCAAAACCTACAATGAGCAGTTCTTC
CASSIGRKTYNEQFF
>TRBV14|TRBJ2-2|few|TRBD1
TGTGCCAGCAGCCAAGAGACAGGGCAGGGCACCGGGGAGCTGTTTTTT
CASSQETGQGTGELFF
>TRBV5-5|TRBJ2-2|.|.
TGTGCCAGCAGCTTGAGGGGGGCCCAGAACACCGGGGAGCTGTTTTTT
CASSLRGAQNTGELFF
>TRBV7-9|TRBJ1-1|few|TRBD1
TGTGCCAGCAGCTCCAACCCGGGACAGGGGAAGAACACTGAAGCTTTCTTT
CASSSNPGQGKNTEAFF
>TRBV20-1|TRBJ2-1|.|TRBD1
TGCAGTGCTCAGACAGGGGTGGAAAAGTTCTTC
CSAQTGVEKFF
>TRBV3-1|TRBJ2-1|few|TRBD1
TGTGCCAGCAGCCAAGGAGGAGGGACAGGTGTCTACAATGAGCAGTTCTTC
CASSQGGGTGVYNEQFF
>TRBV12-3/TRBV12-4|TRBJ2-5|few|TRBD1
TGTGCCAGCAGTTTAAGGGACAGGGTCAAGCAAGAGACCCAGTACTTC
CASSLRDRVKQETQYF
>TRBV12-3/TRBV12-4|TRBJ1-2|.|.
TGTGCCAGCAGTTTTGACGGCGGCTACACCTTC
CASSFDGGYTF
>TRBV12-3/TRBV12-4|TRBJ2-1|few|TRBD2
TGTGCCAGCAGTTTTTGGCGGGGGGGCCGTCTAAGAGATGAGCAGTTCTTC
CASSFWRGGRLRDEQFF
>TRBV12-3/TRBV12-4|TRBJ2-1|.|TRBD1
TGTGCCAGCAGTGAATCCGGGACAGGGTACCATGAGCAGTTCTTC
CASSESGTGYHEQFF
>TRBV10-2|TRBJ2-2|.|TRBD2
TGCGCCAGCAGTGAGTCGGGACTAGCGGGAGGGCCGGTGGAGCTGTTTTTT
CASSESGLAGGPVELFF
>TRBV7-2|TRBJ2-5|.|TRBD2
TGTGCCAGCAGCTTAGTCGCGACTAGCGGGAGGGCCTGGCAGACCCAGTACTTC
CASSLVATSGRAWQTQYF
>TRBV6-5|TRBJ2-1|.|.
TGTGCCAGCAGTTTTGGCGGGAATTCCTACAATGAGCAGTTCTTC
CASSFGGNSYNEQFF
>TRBV7-9|TRBJ2-2|few|.
TGTGCCAGCAGCACCTGGACAACCTCGAACACCGGGGAGCTGTTTTTT
CASSTWTTSNTGELFF
>TRBV2|TRBJ2-2|.|.
TGTGCCAGCAGTGTAGTCAGACCGAACACCGGGGAGCTGTTTTTT
CASSVVRPNTGELFF
>TRBV2|TRBJ2-3|many|TRBD2
TGTGCCAGCAGTCCGACTAGCGGTGGTACAGATACGCAGTATTTT
CASSPTSGGTDTQYF
>TRBV6-5|TRBJ2-3|few|.
TGTGCCAGCAGTTACGGGCAGGACTCTAGCACAGATACGCAGTATTTT
CASSYGQDSSTDTQYF
>TRBV6-5|TRBJ1-2|few|.
TGTGCCAGCAGTTACTTCCTTCTGAGGGACAATCCCAACTATGGCTACACCTTC
CASSYFLLRDNPNYGYTF
>TRBV6-2/TRBV6-3|TRBJ1-2|.|.
TGTGCCAGCAGTTACTCTTTCACAGGGAATGGCTACACCTTC
CASSYSFTGNGYTF
>TRBV18|TRBJ2-7|few|TRBD1
TGTGCCAGCTCACCACTCGCGAGACAGGGTACCTACGAGCAGTACTTC
CASSPLARQGTYEQYF
>TRBV5-1|TRBJ2-2|.|.
TGCGCCAGCAGCCGGGACACAGACACCGGGGAGCTGTTTTTT
CASSRDTDTGELFF
>TRBV11-2|TRBJ2-7|few|TRBD2
TGTGCCAGCAGCAGAAGGGGAGGGGCTAGCGGGAGTGGCTACGAGCAGTACTTC
CASSRRGGASGSGYEQYF
>TRBV12-3/TRBV12-4|TRBJ2-1|.|.
TGTGCCAGCAGTTTCCTAACAGGGAACTCCTACAATGAGCAGTTCTTC
CASSFLTGNSYNEQFF
>TRBV12-3/TRBV12-4|TRBJ2-5|few|TRBD2
TGTGCCAGCAGTTTTGCGGGACCAGCGGGGACGCAGACCCAGTACTTC
CASSFAGPAGTQTQYF
>TRBV12-3/TRBV12-4|TRBJ2-5|few|.
TGTGCCAGCAGTCCCGGGGTCGCCCATCTAGAGACCCAGTACTTC
CASSPGVAHLETQYF
>TRBV2|TRBJ2-6|.|.
TGTGCCAGCTGGAGGGGGGGCGCTGGGGCCAACGTCCTGACTTTC
CASWRGGAGANVLTF
>TRBV7-6|TRBJ1-6|.|.
TGTGCCAGCAGCCCATTTGAGGGGAACTCACCCCTCCACTTT
CASSPFEGNSPLHF
>TRBV7-9|TRBJ2-2|few|TRBD2
TGTGCCAGCAGGCCGGGACTAGCGGTCGGGGCCGGGGAGCTGTTTTTT
CASRPGLAVGAGELFF
>TRBV12-3/TRBV12-4|TRBJ1-2|.|.
TGTGCCAGCAGTCACCGACAGTATGGCTACACCTTC
CASSHRQYGYTF
>TRBV18|TRBJ2-1|.|TRBD2
TGTGCCAGCTCACCAAAGCGGGAGGGCCATAATGAGCAGTTCTTC
CASSPKREGHNEQFF
>TRBV5-1|TRBJ2-5|few|TRBD2
TGCGCCAGCAGCTTCCCTAGCGGGGGGATCCAAGAGACCCAGTACTTC
CASSFPSGGIQETQYF
>TRBV6-1|TRBJ2-4|many|.
TGTGCCAGCACAGGTTTAGCCAAAAACATTCAGTACTTC
CASTGLAKNIQYF
>TRBV15|TRBJ2-7|few|.
TGTGCCACCAGCAGCAGACCCTCCGGCGAGCAGTACTTC
CATSSRPSGEQYF
>TRBV6-5|TRBJ2-7|few|.
TGTGCCAGCAGTTACGGGGGGAGCACCTACGAGCAGTACTTC
CASSYGGSTYEQYF
>TRBV10-3|TRBJ1-2|.|TRBD1
TGTGCCATCAGTCGGGACAGGGGAACCGATGGCTACACCTTC
CAISRDRGTDGYTF
>TRBV5-1|TRBJ2-3|few|TRBD2
TGCGCCAGCAGTCGGGGGGTTGAGGATACGCAGTATTTT
CASSRGVEDTQYF
>TRBV14|TRBJ2-1|.|TRBD1
TGTGCCAGCAGCCGACAGGGGGAATCCTACAATGAGCAGTTCTTC
CASSRQGESYNEQFF
>TRBV6-1|TRBJ2-7|.|.
TGTGCCAGCAGTGTACGGGCAGACATCTACGAGCAGTACTTC
CASSVRADIYEQYF
>TRBV15|TRBJ2-3|.|.
TGTGCCACCAGCTGGTCGGTTTTCCCCGGAGATACGCAGTATTTT
CATSWSVFPGDTQYF
>TRBV27|TRBJ1-1|.|.
TGTGCCAGCAGTTTATTCGGCGGCCTAAGGGACACTGAAGCTTTCTTT
CASSLFGGLRDTEAFF
>TRBV15|TRBJ2-3|few|.
TGTGCCACCAGCAAACTCGGCGGGGAATACACAGATACGCAGTATTTT
CATSKLGGEYTDTQYF
>TRBV12-3/TRBV12-4|TRBJ2-1|.|TRBD2
TGTGCCAGCAGTTTGCGGGAGGGCCTTGGCAATGAGCAGTTCTTC
CASSLREGLGNEQFF
>TRBV7-2|TRBJ2-1|.|TRBD2
TGTGCCAGCAGCTTAGCTAGGACTAGCGGGAACAATGAGCAGTTCTTC
CASSLARTSGNNEQFF
>TRBV12-3/TRBV12-4|TRBJ1-3|.|.
TGTGCCAGCAGTTTGCGGATAACAGCATCTTGGTCTGGAAACACCATATATTTT
CASSLRITASWSGNTIYF
>TRBV7-9|TRBJ2-5|few|.
TGTGCCAGCAGCGGGACTGTAGAGACCCAGTACTTC
CASSGTVETQYF
>TRBV11-2|TRBJ1-2|.|.
TGTGCCAGCAGCTTAGGGTGGAGTACCTATGGCTACACCTTC
CASSLGWSTYGYTF
>TRBV25-1|TRBJ2-5|.|.
TGTGCCAGCAGACCTCACAGGGACCAAGAGACCCAGTACTTC
CASRPHRDQETQYF
>TRBV13|TRBJ2-1|few|.
TGTGCCAGCAGCTTAGCGCCCCGGAAGGAGCAGTTCTTC
CASSLAPRKEQFF
>TRBV7-9|TRBJ2-5|.|TRBD1
TGTGCCAGCAGCTTCGACAGGGATGTCCAAGAGACCCAGTACTTC
CASSFDRDVQETQYF
>TRBV30|TRBJ2-7|.|.
TGTGCCTGGAGTCCTGCAGGGAACGAGCAGTACTTC
CAWSPAGNEQYF
>TRBV10-3|TRBJ2-4|few|.
TGTGCCATCAGTGAGTATCGGCAGGCCGCCAAAAACATTCAGTACTTC
CAISEYRQAAKNIQYF
>TRBV2|TRBJ2-5|few|.
TGTGCCAGCAGCCCCCTGGGGGCCATGGTAGAGACCCAGTACTTC
CASSPLGAMVETQYF